The source of this T cell receptor beta chain is a study of blood T cell repertoires in COVID-19. Across the study: Donors in the United States, Italy and Spain gave samples during acute or convalescent COVID-19. Sample material is recorded as cDNA or gDNA derived from T cells, B-cell-depleted T cells, or PBMCs.

Original processing notes: Reference gene primers were amplified, and this amplification served to estimate nucleated cell counts. Some clones are missing from TCRdb's copy, which holds only in-frame ones; the method was immunoSEQ multiplex PCR. V, J and clone size are taken as reported in that table, and D and trimming were inferred from the DNA itself. The repertoire consists of under 400,000 clones, with 85% to 90% occurring once and the leading ten covering approximately 7%. The germline V gene has CDR1 LGHNA and CDR2 YSLEER. V lost 4 bases and J 3 bases, leaving 16 bases between the germline ends. This CDR3 has 16 amino acids.

The TCR originated in a man aged 18 to 30 with active or convalescent COVID-19. The chain is built from TRBV4-3 and TRBJ2-1, with D possibly being TRBD1 (5 bases). Sequenced: peripheral blood. The CDR3 here is CASSLTLSGYYNEQFF. Written as DNA, the CDR3 is TGCGCCAGCAGCCTAACTCTCTCAGGGTACTACAATGAGCAGTTCTTC.